Below, 15 T cell receptor beta chains from the same sample are listed, as sequenced in a study of T cell repertoires in cytomegalovirus infection. Their target antigens are unknown. Via MiXCR, TCRdb re-called the reads, giving one row per CDR3 protein. Among under 120,000 distinct CDR3 sequences listed, under 50% were seen once. This specimen consisted of CD8+ T cells from cultured PBMCs, obtained from culture after CMV antigen stimulation. The receptors were gathered from a human donor in good health (CMV status not recorded). Some clones in this sample may be carry-over from other donors' samples.

V usage is TRBV25-1 and J usage is TRBJ2-7; D gene unclear. The V end was cut by 2 bases, the J end by 2 bases, with 13 bases between. Germline V gene data show CDR1 as MGHDK and CDR2 as SYGVNS. The CDR3 is 15 amino acids. CDR3 in DNA: TGTGCCAGCAGTGAAAGCCCTACCCCCCCCTACGAGCAGTACTTC. Its protein is CASSESPTPPYEQYF.

The chain carries TRBV19 and TRBJ1-1; TRBD1 matches 9 bases. Germline trimming cut 5 bases from V and 6 bases from J; bases unmatched to any gene: 10. CDR3 length: 15 amino acids. Germline CDR1 reads LNHDA; CDR2 reads SQIVND (reference sequence). The chain's CDR3 is CASSLATGGTAEAFF. CDR3 DNA sequence: TGTGCCAGTAGTCTCGCGACAGGGGGGACGGCTGAAGCTTTCTTT.

This clonotype was counted many times. The V and J genes are TRBV7-2 and TRBJ1-1; D not certain. Germline CDR1 is SGHTA and CDR2 is FQGNSA. V was trimmed by 2 bases and J by 0 bases, leaving 7 bases between them. The CDR3 contains 14 residues. The CDR3 nucleotides are TGTGCCAGCAGCTTATCGCAGATGAACACTGAAGCTTTCTTT. This encodes CASSLSQMNTEAFF.

V gene TRBV19 combines with J gene TRBJ2-2, with D perhaps matching TRBD2 (5 bases). Germline CDR1 is LNHDA and CDR2 is SQIVND (reference sequence). There are 12 residues in the CDR3. V was shortened by 7 bases and J by 6 bases, with 9 bases between the two germline ends. The CDR3 loop reads CASITGSGELFF. The CDR3 nucleotides are TGTGCCAGTATCACGGGATCCGGGGAGCTGTTTTTT. The entire variable domain, with the rest obtained from reference TRBV19 and TRBJ2-2, is as follows: DGGITQSPKYLFRKEGQNVTLSCEQNLNHDAMYWYRQDPGQGLRLIYYSQIVNDFQKGDIAEGYSVSREKKESFPLTVTSAQKNPTAFYLCASITGSGELFFGEGSRLTVL.

The chain carries TRBV19 and TRBJ2-2, with D possibly matching TRBD2 (5 bases). The CDR3 spans 14 residues. V gave up 6 bases and J gave up 5 bases, with 13 bases separating them. Per germline, CDR1 LNHDA and CDR2 SQIVND (reference sequence). This CDR3 is CASRPMTGTGELFF. DNA for the CDR3: TGTGCCAGTAGGCCCATGACGGGAACCGGGGAGCTGTTTTTT. Variable domain in full (rest from reference TRBV19 and TRBJ2-2): DGGITQSPKYLFRKEGQNVTLSCEQNLNHDAMYWYRQDPGQGLRLIYYSQIVNDFQKGDIAEGYSVSREKKESFPLTVTSAQKNPTAFYLCASRPMTGTGELFFGEGSRLTVL.

The J gene is TRBJ1-3, the V gene TRBV5-8; D remains unclear. With 1 base removed from V and 0 bases from J, the gap between germline ends came to 11 bases. This CDR3 contains 16 residues. Germline lookup yields CDR1 SGHTS and CDR2 YDEGEE. The CDR3 loop is CASSLKVGSSGNTIYF. The CDR3 bases are TGTGCCAGCAGCTTGAAGGTCGGCAGCTCTGGAAACACCATATATTTT.

The V and J genes are TRBV7-6 and TRBJ1-1; the D gene is possibly TRBD1 (6 bases). Trimming took 5 bases from V and 2 from J, leaving 12 bases between them. The germline V gene has CDR1 SGHVS and CDR2 FNYEAQ. The CDR3 has 14 residues. The CDR3 nucleotides read TGTGCCAGCAGCCTGATGGACAGTAACACTGAAGCTTTCTTT. Amino acid sequence: CASSLMDSNTEAFF.

The chain employs TRBV6-1 and TRBJ1-4, with no clear D. V was trimmed by 5 bases and J by 0 bases, leaving 10 bases between them. The CDR3 covers 15 residues. Germline loops: CDR1 MNHNS, CDR2 SASEGT. CDR3 sequence (DNA): TGTGCCAGCAGTCTGATCAGCGCAACTAATGAAAAACTGTTTTTT. This codes for CASSLISATNEKLFF.

The chain carries TRBV12-3 or TRBV12-4 and TRBJ1-2; 8 positions agree with TRBD1. Trimming removed 6 bases from V and 2 bases from J; junction bases left unmatched: 11. The CDR3 has 16 amino acids. The CDR3 loop reads CASREAGQGGNYGYTF. DNA of the CDR3: TGTGCCAGCAGAGAAGCCGGACAGGGCGGGAACTATGGCTACACCTTC.

The table lists this clonotype with a few counts. V and J are TRBV6-6 and TRBJ2-1; 8 bases align to TRBD1. CDR1 is MNHNY and CDR2 is SVGAGI in the germline V gene (reference sequence). The V gene end was trimmed by 5 bases and the J gene end by 8 bases; junction bases not matched to a gene: 11. This CDR3 contains 15 residues. The CDR3 loop is CASSITRGLSDEQFF. The CDR3 coding sequence is TGTGCCAGCAGTATAACCAGGGGGCTTAGCGATGAGCAGTTCTTC.

The V gene is TRBV2, the J gene TRBJ1-6; D ambiguous. The CDR3 totals 15 residues. V was cut by 7 bases and J by 4 bases, with 14 bases left in between. The V gene's germline CDR1 is SNHLY and CDR2 FYNNEI. CDR3 amino acids: CASTPSESYNSPLHF. CDR3 bases: TGTGCCAGCACCCCATCGGAGAGTTATAATTCACCCCTCCACTTT.

The table lists this clonotype with a few counts. This chain links TRBV28 with TRBJ1-5; tentative D call: TRBD1 (5 bases). The V end was cut by 8 bases, the J end by 7 bases, with 15 bases between. The germline V gene has CDR1 MDHEN and CDR2 SYDVKM. The CDR3 extends over 13 amino acids. Here the CDR3 reads CASQGPEGQPQHF. The CDR3 bases are TGTGCCAGCCAGGGCCCCGAGGGGCAGCCCCAGCATTTT.

The chain is built from TRBV20-1 and TRBJ2-5; 7 bases map to TRBD1. V shed 0 bases and J 1 base; nucleotides not matched to a gene: 5. This CDR3 has 15 residues. Per germline, CDR1 DFQATT and CDR2 SNEGSKA (reference sequence). In DNA form, the CDR3 reads TGCAGTGCTAGAGATCAGGGGACAGTCCAAGAGACCCAGTACTTC. It is translated as CSARDQGTVQETQYF.

V usage is TRBV19 and J usage is TRBJ2-7, with unresolved D. The CDR3 is 13 residues long. The germline CDR1 and CDR2 sequences are LNHDA and SQIVND (reference sequence). The V end lost 3 bases, the J end lost 2 bases, and 8 bases lay between the germline ends. Here the CDR3 reads CASSIHIAYEQYF. CDR3 bases: TGTGCCAGTAGTATCCACATAGCCTACGAGCAGTACTTC.

The chain employs TRBV2 and TRBJ2-7, with a possible D match to TRBD1 (5 bases). Looked up from germline, CDR1 is SNHLY and CDR2 is FYNNEI. Trimming pared 1 base from V and 0 bases from J, leaving 7 bases between. The CDR3 is made up of 14 amino acids. CDR3 sequence reads: CASSEGGDSYEQYF. The CDR3 DNA reads TGTGCCAGCAGTGAAGGGGGCGACTCCTACGAGCAGTACTTC.